This TCR beta chain is drawn from a study of blood T cell repertoires in COVID-19. Cohort placement rested on clinical history that participants reported themselves. Libraries were prepared by immunoSEQ multiplex PCR; TCRdb keeps only in-frame clonotypes and omits some of them. The sample has under 250,000 clones, roughly 88% seen once. The V gene's germline CDR1 is SNHLY and CDR2 FYNNEI. The CDR3 is 14 residues long. V lost 8 bases, J lost 5 bases, and 16 bases lay in between. This clonotype was obtained from a woman in her thirties or forties who had been exposed to COVID-19. The rearrangement joins TRBV2 to TRBJ2-1; D perhaps matches TRBD2 (6 bases). Sequences were obtained from PBMCs or T cells enriched from blood (not recorded which). CDR3 in amino acids: CASLGGAKNNEQFF. The CDR3 DNA is TGTGCCAGCTTGGGCGGGGCAAAAAACAATGAGCAGTTCTTC. Variable domain in full (rest from reference TRBV2 and TRBJ2-1): EPEVTQTPSHQVTQMGQEVILRCVPISNHLYFYWYRQILGQKVEFLVSFYNNEISEKSEIFDDQFSVERPDGSNFTLKIRSTKLEDSAMYFCASLGGAKNNEQFFGPGTRLTVL.